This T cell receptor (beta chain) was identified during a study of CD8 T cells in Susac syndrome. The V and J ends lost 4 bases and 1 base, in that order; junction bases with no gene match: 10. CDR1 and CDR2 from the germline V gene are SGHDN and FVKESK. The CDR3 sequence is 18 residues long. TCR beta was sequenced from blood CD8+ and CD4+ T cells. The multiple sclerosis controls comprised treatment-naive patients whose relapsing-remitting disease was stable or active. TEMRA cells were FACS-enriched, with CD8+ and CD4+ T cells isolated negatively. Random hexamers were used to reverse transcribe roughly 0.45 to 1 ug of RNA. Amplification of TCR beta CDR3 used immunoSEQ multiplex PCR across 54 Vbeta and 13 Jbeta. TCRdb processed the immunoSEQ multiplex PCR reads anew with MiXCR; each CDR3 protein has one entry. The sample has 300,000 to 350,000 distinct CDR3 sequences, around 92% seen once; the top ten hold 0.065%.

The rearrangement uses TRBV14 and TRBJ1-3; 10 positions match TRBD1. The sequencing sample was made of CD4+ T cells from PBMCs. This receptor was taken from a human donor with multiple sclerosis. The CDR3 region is CASSPRYGTGESGNTIYF. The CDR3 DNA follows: TGTGCCAGCAGCCCTCGATACGGGACAGGGGAGTCTGGAAACACCATATATTTT.